This T cell receptor beta chain was captured in a study of CD8 T cells in ankylosing spondylitis. TCRdb called the 5' RACE reads again in MiXCR, with one record for every CDR3 protein. Altogether 200,000 or so distinct CDR3 sequences are present, 13% being singletons, with the ten largest covering approximately 11%. The clonotype originates from a female donor with ankylosing spondylitis or in good health (not recorded which). Sequenced: blood, either unsorted or a sorted T cell fraction (not recorded which).

The CDR3 DNA reads as TGCAGTGCAACAGAGCCTAAGGGACAGCAGAACACTGAAGCTTTCTTT. Translating gives CSATEPKGQQNTEAFF. This chain uses TRBV20-1 with TRBJ1-1; 7 nucleotides match TRBD1. The CDR3 has 16 amino acids. The germline V gene encodes CDR1 DFQATT and CDR2 SNEGSKA (reference sequence). V shed 6 bases, J shed 1 base, and the junction held 14 bases outside the gene matches.